Each of the 31 T cell receptor beta chains below was sequenced from the same sample in a study of T-cell memory formation after mild COVID-19. TCRdb itself ran the 5' RACE reads through MiXCR, one entry per CDR3 protein. The table lists 160,000 or so distinct CDR3 sequences, 30% to 35% of them singletons. Sequenced input: PBMCs or a T cell subset sorted from them (not recorded which). These receptors originate from an adult woman who had mild COVID-19 (a few samples of this study predate the infection). Cell type and time point are not known.

This clonotype has more than one count but fewer than ten. The chain carries TRBV5-1 and TRBJ1-5; D call uncertain. Germline CDR1 is SGHRS and CDR2 is YFSETQ. This CDR3 region has 13 residues. V was pared by 5 bases and J by 3 bases, with 9 bases between. The CDR3 sequence: CASRGNDNQPQHF. The CDR3 nucleotides read TGCGCCAGCAGGGGGAACGACAATCAGCCCCAGCATTTT.

This chain connects TRBV28 to TRBJ2-5; possibly TRBD2 for D (6 bases). Trimming took off 1 base at V and 5 bases at J, with 23 bases between the two ends. The CDR3 runs 18 residues. Germline CDR1 is MDHEN and CDR2 is SYDVKM. The CDR3 coding sequence is TGTGCCAGCAGTTTATCCATAGCGGAAGGGCGTGGTCGGGAGACCCAGTACTTC. As protein: CASSLSIAEGRGRETQYF.

The V gene is TRBV29-1, the J gene TRBJ2-3; D tentatively reads TRBD1 or TRBD2 (5 bases each). This CDR3 has 13 amino acids. Deletions cut 7 bases from V and 0 bases from J, with 11 bases between. The germline V gene encodes CDR1 SQVTM and CDR2 ANQGSEA. As DNA, the CDR3 is TGCAGCGCCGGTCGGGGCAGCACAGATACGCAGTATTTT. Protein product: CSAGRGSTDTQYF.

The chain is built from TRBV20-1 and TRBJ1-6, with D possibly TRBD1 on 6 matching bases. The CDR3 consists of 12 residues. Trimming removed 3 bases from V and 10 bases from J, with 10 bases in between. Germline V gene data show CDR1 as DFQATT and CDR2 as SNEGSKA (reference sequence). DNA for the CDR3: TGCAGTGCTAGTTCAGGGGAATCACCCCTCCACTTT. Translation gives CSASSGESPLHF.

This clonotype was counted a few times. The chain is built from TRBV12-3 or TRBV12-4 and TRBJ2-7, with D tentatively TRBD1 (6 bases). V lost 7 bases and J lost 3, with 13 bases in between. The CDR3 is made up of 13 amino acids. CDR3 loop: CASNRDTDYEQYF. In DNA, the CDR3 is TGTGCCAGCAACCGGGACACCGACTACGAGCAGTACTTC.

V usage is TRBV9 and J usage is TRBJ2-4; TRBD2 might be the D (5 bases). Germline CDR1 reads SGDLS; CDR2 reads YYNGEE. CDR3 length: 13 amino acids. V lost 2 bases, J lost 6 bases, and 9 bases lay in between. DNA of the CDR3: TGTGCCAGCAGCGTGTCAAGCGGAAACATTCAGTACTTC. Protein sequence: CASSVSSGNIQYF.

This chain uses TRBV5-1 with TRBJ2-1; 13 bases are a match to TRBD2. V was clipped by 4 bases and J by 7 bases; unmatched bases: 8. This CDR3 is 16 amino acids long. Germline CDR1 SGHRS, CDR2 YFSETQ. This CDR3 reads CASSLGTSGAGNEQFF. The CDR3 nucleotides are TGCGCCAGCAGCCTCGGGACTAGCGGGGCGGGTAATGAGCAGTTCTTC.

The chain is built from TRBV5-1 and TRBJ2-7; 7 bases map to TRBD1. V lost 0 bases, J lost 3 bases, and 9 bases stayed unmatched. Germline CDR1 and CDR2: SGHRS and YFSETQ. CDR3 length: 16 amino acids. CDR3 coding DNA: TGCGCCAGCAGCTTGGCCCTTGGACAGGCTAGCTACGAGCAGTACTTC. Encoded protein: CASSLALGQASYEQYF.

The V and J genes are TRBV7-3 and TRBJ2-3; 11 nucleotides match TRBD2. Germline V CDR1 and CDR2: SGHTA, FQGTGA. This CDR3 contains 17 residues. J gave up 5 bases and V 2 bases, and 9 bases lay outside the gene matches. The CDR3 DNA follows: TGTGCCAGCAGCTTACGGCTAGCGGGAGGCTTTGAAGATACGCAGTATTTT. Translating it yields CASSLRLAGGFEDTQYF.

This clonotype was seen only a few times. The chain is built from TRBV25-1 and TRBJ1-2; D is possibly TRBD1 (6 bases). Deletions cut 6 bases from V and 8 bases from J, with 10 bases between. The V gene's germline CDR1 is MGHDK and CDR2 SYGVNS. The CDR3 is made up of 11 amino acids. CDR3 sequence (DNA): TGTGCCAGCAGACAGGGTCTGGGCTACACCTTC. This sequence encodes CASRQGLGYTF.

This clonotype was observed a few times. J is TRBJ2-7 and V is TRBV3-1; D gene uncertain. Trimming stripped 0 bases from V and 0 bases from J, with 12 bases between. CDR3 length: 16 amino acids. CDR1 LGHDT and CDR2 YNNKEL come from the germline V gene (reference sequence). For the CDR3, the DNA is TGTGCCAGCAGCCAAGATCTTACAGTCTTCTCCTACGAGCAGTACTTC. Its protein is CASSQDLTVFSYEQYF.

This clonotype has more than one count but fewer than ten. The CDR3 loop reads CSARDVRSPSNEQFF. The CDR3 DNA follows: TGCAGTGCTAGAGATGTACGTAGTCCCTCCAATGAGCAGTTCTTC. V gene TRBV20-1 combines with J gene TRBJ2-1; D remains ambiguous. Trimming took 0 bases from V and 6 from J, leaving 15 bases between them. Germline CDR1 is DFQATT and CDR2 is SNEGSKA (reference sequence). The CDR3 consists of 15 residues.

The chain uses TRBV6-2 or TRBV6-3 and TRBJ2-5, with D tentatively TRBD1 (6 bases). The V and J ends lost 6 bases and 1 base respectively, with 15 bases between them. The CDR3 contains 15 residues. Germline CDR1 and CDR2: MNHEY and SVGEGT. The chain's CDR3 is CASRYRDTLQETQYF. CDR3 nucleotide sequence: TGTGCCAGCAGATACCGGGACACCCTCCAAGAGACCCAGTACTTC.

The genes are TRBV24-1 and TRBJ1-2; D gene uncertain. This CDR3 region has 12 residues. The V gene's germline CDR1 is KGHDR and CDR2 SFDVKD. V lost 0 bases, J lost 6 bases, and 4 bases lay in between. The CDR3 sequence is CATSDLGDGYTF. The CDR3 DNA reads as TGTGCCACCAGTGATTTGGGGGATGGCTACACCTTC.

V gene TRBV5-8 combines with J gene TRBJ2-7, with D uncertain. This CDR3 comprises 15 residues. Germline lookup yields CDR1 SGHTS and CDR2 YDEGEE. V shed 0 bases and J shed 1 base, with 11 bases lying between them. In DNA, the CDR3 is TGTGCCAGCAGCTTGGGGCGGATGGGTTCCTACGAGCAGTACTTC. Translation gives CASSLGRMGSYEQYF.

This clonotype was detected only a few times. J is TRBJ1-2 and V is TRBV7-2, with 8 bases identical to TRBD1. The CDR3 sequence is 14 residues long. Germline V gene lookup returns CDR1 SGHTA and CDR2 FQGNSA. The V segment lost 3 bases and the J segment 7 bases; nucleotides outside the gene matches: 7. CDR3 coding DNA: TGTGCCAGCAGCTTCTCCAGGGGGCGGGTTGGCTACACCTTC. Translating it yields CASSFSRGRVGYTF.

In nucleotides, the CDR3 is TGTGCCAGCAGCTTACTGTCGGTCGGATACACTGAAGCTTTCTTT. This translates into CASSLLSVGYTEAFF. The V call is TRBV7-9, the J call TRBJ1-1, with unresolved D. This CDR3 region has 15 residues. Germline lookup yields CDR1 SEHNR and CDR2 FQNEAQ (reference sequence). V lost 2 bases, J lost 3 bases, and 13 bases lay in between.

This clonotype came up a few times. The chain couples TRBV7-9 to TRBJ2-7; TRBD2 agrees at 7 bases. Germline CDR1 reads SEHNR; CDR2 reads FQNEAQ (reference sequence). This CDR3 has 16 amino acids. The V segment lost 5 bases and the J segment 0 bases; nucleotides outside the gene matches: 10. The CDR3 sequence: CASSPGGSGNSYEQYF. The CDR3 DNA sequence: TGTGCCAGCAGCCCAGGTGGGAGCGGGAACTCCTACGAGCAGTACTTC.

In its sample, this clonotype was seen a few times. The chain uses TRBV10-3 and TRBJ2-7, with D possibly TRBD2 on 6 matching bases. Germline assignment: CDR1 ENHRY and CDR2 SYGVKD. Trimming left V 6 bases short and J 4 bases short, with 22 bases between. The CDR3 runs 16 residues. Written as DNA, the CDR3 is TGTGCCATCAGGAGGGAGGCAGGACCGACCGCATACGAGCAGTACTTC. Translated, it gives CAIRREAGPTAYEQYF.

This chain joins TRBV15 and TRBJ2-3, with a weak D call TRBD1 (6 bases). The CDR3 has 17 residues. The germline V gene encodes CDR1 LNHNV and CDR2 YYDKDF (reference sequence). The germline V and J ends were trimmed by 1 base and 0 bases, with 14 bases remaining between them. The CDR3 DNA sequence: TGTGCCACCAGCAGAGTCAGGGGAGTCTCTAGCACAGATACGCAGTATTTT. The encoded protein is CATSRVRGVSSTDTQYF.

The gene calls are TRBV7-8 and TRBJ1-1; 7 nucleotides match TRBD1. Per germline, CDR1 SGHVS and CDR2 FQNEAQ. The CDR3 covers 13 residues. V lost 1 base to trimming and J lost 8 bases; unmatched junction nucleotides: 4. This chain's CDR3 is CASSLGGGREAFF. CDR3 nucleotide sequence: TGTGCCAGCAGCTTAGGAGGGGGCAGAGAAGCTTTCTTT.

The rearrangement joins TRBV2 to TRBJ2-7; D ambiguous. CDR1 SNHLY and CDR2 FYNNEI come from the germline V gene. This CDR3 is built from 10 residues. Trimming removed 5 bases at V and 6 bases at J, with 5 bases between. DNA for the CDR3: TGTGCCAGCAGTTTTCGCGAGCAGTACTTC. Encoded protein: CASSFREQYF. The complete variable domain, with remaining parts taken from reference TRBV2 and TRBJ2-7, reads EPEVTQTPSHQVTQMGQEVILRCVPISNHLYFYWYRQILGQKVEFLVSFYNNEISEKSEIFDDQFSVERPDGSNFTLKIRSTKLEDSAMYFCASSFREQYFGPGTRLTVT.

CDR3 in amino acids: CASSPSPQGMDEQFF. As DNA, the CDR3 is TGTGCCAGCAGCCCCTCGCCACAGGGAATGGATGAGCAGTTCTTC. The chain is built from TRBV7-9 and TRBJ2-1; D is possibly TRBD1 (6 bases). Germline V lookup: CDR1 SEHNR, CDR2 FQNEAQ (reference sequence). The V end lost 5 bases, the J end lost 8 bases, and 19 bases lay between the germline ends. CDR3 length: 15 amino acids. Looking up the rest from reference TRBV7-9 and TRBJ2-1 gives the full variable domain: DTGVSQNPRHKITKRGQNVTFRCDPISEHNRLYWYRQTLGQGPEFLTYFQNEAQLEKSRLLSDRFSAERPKGSFSTLEIQRTEQGDSAMYLCASSPSPQGMDEQFFGPGTRLTVL.

This clonotype occurred a few times. The gene calls are TRBV10-3 and TRBJ1-1; a possible D gene is TRBD1 (6 bases). The length of the CDR3 is 16 residues. Trimming took off 11 bases at V and 3 bases at J, with 25 bases between the two ends. Germline V CDR1 and CDR2: ENHRY, SYGVKD. DNA for the CDR3: TGTGCCCCGAAATGCGGGGGCAGGGGTAGGGACACTGAAGCTTTCTTT. It encodes CAPKCGGRGRDTEAFF.

This chain joins TRBV6-6 and TRBJ2-4, with TRBD2 matching 11 bases. The CDR3 runs to 17 residues. Germline V CDR1 and CDR2: MNHNY, SVGAGI (reference sequence). V lost 2 bases to trimming and J lost 2 bases; unmatched junction nucleotides: 5. The CDR3 reads CASSYQLAGATKNIQYF. CDR3 DNA sequence: TGTGCCAGCAGTTACCAACTAGCGGGAGCAACCAAAAACATTCAGTACTTC.

The gene calls are TRBV6-2 or TRBV6-3 and TRBJ2-1; D ambiguous. Trimming stripped 4 bases from V and 10 bases from J, with 17 bases between. CDR1 and CDR2 (germline): MNHEY, SVGEGT. The CDR3 contains 14 residues. This chain's CDR3 is CASSSPTPADEQFF. The CDR3 region has the DNA TGTGCCAGCAGTTCCCCTACACCTGCCGACGAGCAGTTCTTC.

This clonotype was counted between two and nine times. This chain links TRBV2 with TRBJ1-1; D is perhaps TRBD1 (6 bases). Germline V gene sequence: CDR1 SNHLY, CDR2 FYNNEI. V was trimmed by 8 bases and J by 2 bases, leaving 9 bases between them. CDR3 length: 12 amino acids. The CDR3, as DNA: TGTGCCAGCGGGGGGGCCAACACTGAAGCTTTCTTT. It yields the protein CASGGANTEAFF.

This clonotype was recorded a few times. The chain couples TRBV12-3 or TRBV12-4 to TRBJ2-3, with TRBD1 matching over 8 bases. The CDR3 contains 14 residues. Trimming cost V 7 bases and J 4 bases; bases outside gene matches: 7. This chain's CDR3 is CASKFRGQSDTQYF. In DNA form, the CDR3 reads TGTGCCAGCAAGTTCAGGGGGCAGTCAGATACGCAGTATTTT.

This clonotype has just a few counts. The chain is built from TRBV5-1 and TRBJ2-7; 9 bases are a match to TRBD1. Trimming at V came to 4 bases and at J to 6 bases, leaving 5 bases not matched to a gene. Germline V gene data show CDR1 as SGHRS and CDR2 as YFSETQ. CDR3 length: 13 residues. The CDR3 here is CASSQGQGGEQYF. CDR3 sequence (DNA): TGCGCCAGCAGCCAGGGACAGGGTGGCGAGCAGTACTTC.

The V gene is TRBV4-1, the J gene TRBJ2-3, with 8 bases that match TRBD1. There are 16 residues in the CDR3. Germline V gives CDR1 MGHRA, CDR2 YSYEKL. The V segment lost 2 bases and the J segment 4 bases; nucleotides outside the gene matches: 8. The CDR3: CASSQPETGVPDTQYF. The DNA for the CDR3 is TGCGCCAGCAGCCAACCCGAGACAGGGGTCCCAGATACGCAGTATTTT.

The table lists this clonotype with a few counts. V and J are TRBV4-3 and TRBJ2-7, with 13 bases fitting TRBD2. Germline assignment: CDR1 LGHNA and CDR2 YSLEER. V lost 1 base, J lost 1 base, and 1 base stayed unmatched. The CDR3 sequence is 16 residues long. The CDR3 DNA sequence: TGCGCCAGCAGCCAAGGGGGACTAGCGGGATCCTACGAGCAGTACTTC. It specifies CASSQGGLAGSYEQYF.